This T cell receptor (beta chain) derives from a study of regulatory T cells in long-lasting Graves disease. In the case of this clonotype: Its target is unknown.

Overall study results and limits: Persistent-disease Graves' patients showed less TCR diversity than new cases. Segments TRBV28, TRBJ1-2 and TRBJ2-5 showed preferential usage in persistent disease.

V dropped 1 base and J dropped 4; count of bases not matched to a gene: 7. The length of the CDR3 is 15 residues. From germline, CDR1 is DFQATT and CDR2 SNEGSKA (reference sequence). Construction of TCR beta libraries relied on iRepertoire HTBI primers and on Arm-PCR targeting CDR3 regions. Source study methods: More than 55 TRBV and some 15 TRBJ segments were identified across samples. TCRdb re-called the multiplex PCR reads with MiXCR, one entry per CDR3 protein. The V and J calls and clone size are TCRdb's, not the authors'. The sample holds hundreds of thousands of distinct CDR3 sequences, about 16% seen once. Time point: newly diagnosed GD, antithyroid drugs for less than 3 months. Generation of the TCR library employed RNA extracted from PBMCs. The source of the patients was an endocrinology department in Xi'an, China. The sample was also linked to a second study, of T cells in Graves' hyperthyroidism and ophthalmopathy.

This chain connects TRBV20-1 to TRBJ1-3; 7 nucleotides align to TRBD1. The receptor comes from a woman aged 25 to 45 with Graves disease. The input for sequencing was peripheral blood mononuclear cells (PBMCs), taken at new diagnosis, from a patient treated with antithyroid drugs. The CDR3 is CSARGVGTDGNTIYF. CDR3 sequence (DNA): TGCAGTGCTAGAGGTGTAGGGACAGACGGAAACACCATATATTTT.